The 25 T cell receptor beta chains in this list originate from one sample, sequenced in a study of blood T cell repertoires in COVID-19. Measured with immunoSEQ multiplex PCR; TCRdb has only the in-frame clones, and not every one. The sample records some 170,000 clones, 90% to 95% being singletons. The material sequenced was peripheral blood. These receptor sequences come from a woman between 55 and 75 years old with COVID-19, enrolled during active disease.

The chain couples TRBV19 to TRBJ1-2, with D perhaps TRBD1 (6 bases). The CDR3 is 13 amino acids. Germline CDR1 LNHDA, CDR2 SQIVND (reference sequence). Trimming took 1 base from V and 4 from J, leaving 7 bases between them. CDR3 DNA sequence: TGTGCCAGTAGTATAGCGACAGGCTATGGCTACACCTTC. This translates into CASSIATGYGYTF.

The V and J genes are TRBV23-1 and TRBJ2-5, with a weak D call TRBD1 (7 bases). TRBV23-1 is assigned to the ORF class and has an uncertain function. The length of the CDR3 is 18 residues. The V end lost 0 bases, the J end lost 1 base, and 18 bases lay between the germline ends. The CDR3 DNA reads as TGCGCCAGCAGTCAATCCGAGGGGGCGGGACAGACCCAAGAGACCCAGTACTTC. It specifies CASSQSEGAGQTQETQYF.

J is TRBJ1-1 and V is TRBV10-3, with unresolved D. Germline V CDR1 and CDR2: ENHRY, SYGVKD. The V and J ends lost 0 bases and 11 bases respectively, with 10 bases between them. The CDR3 runs 12 residues. CDR3: CAISESGVRAFF. CDR3 sequence (DNA): TGTGCCATCAGTGAGTCCGGGGTGCGGGCTTTCTTT.

This clone appeared a single time. This chain uses TRBV5-1 with TRBJ1-1, with D perhaps matching TRBD1 (5 bases). V was cut by 5 bases and J by 1 base, with 12 bases left in between. This CDR3 is 14 amino acids long. Germline lookup yields CDR1 SGHRS and CDR2 YFSETQ. The CDR3 sequence: CASRPQGTNTEAFF. As DNA, the CDR3 is TGCGCCAGCAGACCTCAGGGAACGAACACTGAAGCTTTCTTT.

The gene calls are TRBV10-1 and TRBJ1-1; 10 nucleotides align to TRBD1. The germline V gene has CDR1 WNHNN and CDR2 SYGVQD (reference sequence). The CDR3 length is 12 residues. Unmatched junction bases numbered 3, after V lost 4 bases and J lost 10 bases. The CDR3 is CASSGQGAVAFF. DNA of the CDR3: TGCGCCAGCAGTGGACAGGGGGCTGTAGCTTTCTTT.

The chain links TRBV7-9 to TRBJ1-2; TRBD1 matches at 8 bases. The CDR3 extends over 15 amino acids. Germline V CDR1 and CDR2: SEHNR, FQNEAQ (reference sequence). The J segment lost 7 bases and the V segment lost 0 bases, leaving 7 bases of the junction unmatched. The CDR3 coding sequence is TGTGCCAGCAGCTTAGCGACAGCAGGGGGCTTTGGCTACACCTTC. The encoded protein is CASSLATAGGFGYTF. Supplemented by reference TRBV7-9 and TRBJ1-2, the full variable domain reads DTGVSQNPRHKITKRGQNVTFRCDPISEHNRLYWYRQTLGQGPEFLTYFQNEAQLEKSRLLSDRFSAERPKGSFSTLEIQRTEQGDSAMYLCASSLATAGGFGYTFGSGTRLTVV.

The chain combines TRBV5-6 with TRBJ2-3; 7 nucleotides align to TRBD1. The CDR3 is made up of 15 amino acids. CDR1 is SGHDT and CDR2 is YYEEEE in the germline V gene. V lost 0 bases to trimming and J lost 4 bases; unmatched junction nucleotides: 5. The CDR3: CASSLGDRAADTQYF. CDR3 nucleotide sequence: TGTGCCAGCAGCTTGGGTGACAGGGCGGCAGATACGCAGTATTTT.

This chain connects TRBV6-4 to TRBJ1-1; D gene unclear. The CDR3 sequence is 15 residues long. CDR1 MRHNA and CDR2 SNTAGT come from the germline V gene. Deletions cut 10 bases from V and 0 bases from J, with 18 bases between. The CDR3 here is CATRVGYGMNTEAFF. Written as DNA, the CDR3 is TGTGCCACGAGGGTCGGGTACGGTATGAACACTGAAGCTTTCTTT.

The CDR3: CASSPQGNEQFF. In DNA form, the CDR3 reads TGTGCCAGCAGCCCCCAGGGCAATGAGCAGTTCTTC. The chain joins TRBV13 to TRBJ2-1; D perhaps matches TRBD1 (5 bases). Trimming removed 5 bases at V and 6 bases at J, with 8 bases between. This CDR3 spans 12 amino acids. The germline gives CDR1 PRHDT, CDR2 FYEKMQ (reference sequence).

Only one count was recorded for this clone. The chain joins TRBV7-2 to TRBJ2-6; TRBD1 matches 7 bases. J was trimmed by 3 bases and V by 4 bases; bases with no gene match: 6. Germline CDR1 SGHTA, CDR2 FQGNSA. The CDR3 extends over 16 amino acids. The CDR3: CASSSYRGDGANVLTF. The CDR3 bases are TGTGCCAGCAGCTCTTACAGGGGTGATGGGGCCAACGTCCTGACTTTC. Complete variable domain (other parts from reference TRBV7-2 and TRBJ2-6): GAGVSQSPSNKVTEKGKDVELRCDPISGHTALYWYRQSLGQGLEFLIYFQGNSAPDKSGLPSDRFSAERTGGSVSTLTIQRTQQEDSAVYLCASSSYRGDGANVLTFGAGSRLTVL.

V usage is TRBV7-2 and J usage is TRBJ1-6, with 7 nucleotides matching TRBD1. This CDR3 region has 13 residues. V lost 10 bases and J lost 9; bases outside the gene matches: 9. From germline, CDR1 is SGHTA and CDR2 FQGNSA. CDR3 coding DNA: TGTGCCACCCGGGACAGTTACTTTTCACCCCTCCACTTT. Translating it yields CATRDSYFSPLHF.

The chain has TRBV2 and TRBJ1-2; TRBD1 agrees at 8 bases. Germline CDR1 is SNHLY and CDR2 is FYNNEI. The CDR3 consists of 13 residues. The ends lost 3 bases at V and 5 bases at J; junction bases unmatched: 2. CDR3: CASSEGQAYGYTF. CDR3 coding DNA: TGTGCCAGCAGTGAGGGACAGGCTTATGGCTACACCTTC.

This clone has a single count. J is TRBJ2-5 and V is TRBV7-9; D remains ambiguous. Trimming took off 7 bases at V and 4 bases at J, with 16 bases between the two ends. The CDR3 totals 14 residues. Germline V gives CDR1 SEHNR, CDR2 FQNEAQ (reference sequence). The CDR3 protein is CASIPLGQVETQYF. CDR3 coding DNA: TGTGCCAGCATCCCACTCGGTCAGGTAGAGACCCAGTACTTC.

The chain combines TRBV5-8 with TRBJ1-5, with D hard to call. Between the trimmed V and J ends, which lost 4 bases and 4 bases, there was a span of 6 bases. The CDR3 has 12 amino acids. Germline CDR1 is SGHTS and CDR2 is YDEGEE. The CDR3 bases are TGTGCCAGCAGCCGTAAAAATCAGCCCCAGCATTTT. Translating gives CASSRKNQPQHF.

This chain links TRBV6-5 with TRBJ1-2; 9 nucleotides match TRBD1. J was trimmed by 6 bases and V by 6 bases; bases with no gene match: 5. Germline V gene data show CDR1 as MNHEY and CDR2 as SVGAGI. The CDR3 length is 13 residues. CDR3: CASSRTGAHGYTF. The CDR3 nucleotides read TGTGCCAGCAGCCGGACAGGGGCACATGGCTACACCTTC.

This clone is a singleton in its sample. The chain employs TRBV2 and TRBJ1-2; D may be TRBD1 (6 bases). CDR3 size: 12 residues. V was pared by 6 bases and J by 3 bases, with 8 bases between. Germline CDR1 is SNHLY and CDR2 is FYNNEI. The CDR3 is CASSGQYYGYTF. CDR3 nucleotides: TGTGCCAGCAGCGGACAGTACTATGGCTACACCTTC.

A single count supports this clone. The chain uses TRBV9 and TRBJ1-3; D remains unclear. Trimming stripped 0 bases from V and 4 bases from J, with 17 bases between. The CDR3 is 17 amino acids. Germline assignment: CDR1 SGDLS and CDR2 YYNGEE. The CDR3 nucleotides are TGTGCCAGCAGCGTAGATGCAGGCCCCCCTGGAGGAAACACCATATATTTT. Its protein product is CASSVDAGPPGGNTIYF.

This clone was observed once. The chain has TRBV6-2 or TRBV6-3 and TRBJ1-4; D is possibly TRBD1 (5 bases). The CDR3 covers 15 residues. Trimming shortened V by 2 bases and J by 3 bases, and 10 bases separated the two germline ends. Germline loops: CDR1 MNHEY, CDR2 SVGEGT. The CDR3 nucleotides read TGTGCCAGCAGTTACCCAGGGCACGCTAATGAAAAACTGTTTTTT. Translating gives CASSYPGHANEKLFF.

The chain is built from TRBV3-1 (or the pseudogene TRBV3-2) and TRBJ2-3; weak D call: TRBD1 (6 bases). CDR1 LGHDT and CDR2 YNNKEL come from the germline V gene (reference sequence). Trimming cost V 4 bases and J 0 bases, with 8 bases left between them. The CDR3 is 14 amino acids. The CDR3 region is CASSPRGSTDTQYF. CDR3 bases: TGTGCCAGCAGCCCAAGGGGGAGCACAGATACGCAGTATTTT.

The rearrangement uses TRBV5-1 and TRBJ1-1; D perhaps matches TRBD1 (6 bases). Trimming removed 6 bases at V and 1 base at J, with 16 bases between. CDR1 is SGHRS and CDR2 is YFSETQ in the germline V gene. This CDR3 spans 15 amino acids. CDR3 nucleotide sequence: TGCGCCAGCACCCTCCTTAACAGGGCGAACACTGAAGCTTTCTTT. Translation: CASTLLNRANTEAFF.

This rearrangement joins TRBV27 to TRBJ2-5; TRBD2 agrees at 8 bases. Losses at the gene ends were 5 bases for V and 0 bases for J; bases not matched to a gene: 5. Per the germline V gene, CDR1 is MNHEY and CDR2 is SMNVEV (reference sequence). The CDR3 totals 15 residues. The CDR3, as DNA: TGTGCCAGCAGTCCATGGACTAGCTACCAAGAGACCCAGTACTTC. Its protein is CASSPWTSYQETQYF.

This chain's CDR3 is CASSFLGARNEKLFF. The CDR3 DNA reads as TGTGCCAGCAGCTTCCTGGGAGCCCGTAATGAAAAACTGTTTTTT. The rearrangement links TRBV5-5 to TRBJ1-4; D unresolved. CDR1 is SGHKS and CDR2 is YYEKEE in the germline V gene (reference sequence). Trimming took 2 bases from V and 4 from J, leaving 12 bases between them. The CDR3 contains 15 residues.

The rearrangement joins TRBV6-2 or TRBV6-3 to TRBJ2-4; D gene uncertain. This CDR3 contains 11 residues. With 5 bases removed from V and 6 bases from J, the gap between germline ends came to 5 bases. CDR1 is MNHEY, CDR2 SVGEGT, per germline. The CDR3: CASSLLNIQYF. The CDR3 coding sequence is TGTGCCAGCAGTCTCCTAAACATTCAGTACTTC.

This CDR3 is CAIRGTGDNSPLHF. The DNA of the CDR3 is TGTGCCATCAGGGGGACAGGGGATAATTCACCCCTCCACTTT. The V and J genes are TRBV10-3 and TRBJ1-6; TRBD1 matches 10 bases. The CDR3 consists of 14 residues. The trim removed 6 bases at V and 5 bases at J, leaving 1 base unmatched. CDR1 and CDR2 from the germline V gene are ENHRY and SYGVKD.

This rearrangement joins TRBV29-1 to TRBJ2-5; D not certain. The V gene's germline CDR1 is SQVTM and CDR2 ANQGSEA. The length of the CDR3 is 14 residues. V was cut by 2 bases and J by 1 base, with 11 bases left in between. Here the CDR3 reads CSVELFFSQETQYF. The CDR3 DNA follows: TGCAGCGTTGAACTTTTTTTCAGCCAAGAGACCCAGTACTTC.